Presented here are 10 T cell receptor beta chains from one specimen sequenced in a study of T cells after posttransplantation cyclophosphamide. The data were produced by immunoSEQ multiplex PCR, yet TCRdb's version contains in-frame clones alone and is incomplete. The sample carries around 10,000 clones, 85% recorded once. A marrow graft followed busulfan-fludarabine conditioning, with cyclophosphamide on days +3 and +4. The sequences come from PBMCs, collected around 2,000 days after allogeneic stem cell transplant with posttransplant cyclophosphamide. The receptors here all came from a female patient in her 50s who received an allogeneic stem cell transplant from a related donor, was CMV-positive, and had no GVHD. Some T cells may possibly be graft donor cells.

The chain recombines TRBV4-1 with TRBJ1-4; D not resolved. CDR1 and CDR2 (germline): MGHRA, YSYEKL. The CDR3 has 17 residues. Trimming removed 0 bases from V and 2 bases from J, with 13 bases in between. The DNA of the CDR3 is TGCGCCAGCAGCCAAGACGACGCGGTCAGCACTAATGAAAAACTGTTTTTT. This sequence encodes CASSQDDAVSTNEKLFF.

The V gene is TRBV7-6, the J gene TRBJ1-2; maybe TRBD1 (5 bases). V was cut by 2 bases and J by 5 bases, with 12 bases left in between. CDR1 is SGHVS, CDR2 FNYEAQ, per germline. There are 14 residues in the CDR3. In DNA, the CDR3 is TGTGCCAGCAGCTTAAGGCGGGGGTTGTATGGCTACACCTTC. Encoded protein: CASSLRRGLYGYTF.

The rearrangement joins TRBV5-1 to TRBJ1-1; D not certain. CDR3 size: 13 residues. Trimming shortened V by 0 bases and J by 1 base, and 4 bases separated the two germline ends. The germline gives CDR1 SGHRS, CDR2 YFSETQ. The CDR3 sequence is CASSLAGNTEAFF. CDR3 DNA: TGCGCCAGCAGCTTGGCCGGGAACACTGAAGCTTTCTTT.

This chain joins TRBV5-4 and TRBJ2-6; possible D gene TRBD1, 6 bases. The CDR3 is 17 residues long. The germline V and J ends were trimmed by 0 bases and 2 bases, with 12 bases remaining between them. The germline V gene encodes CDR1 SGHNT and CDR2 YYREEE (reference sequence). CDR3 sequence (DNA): TGTGCCAGCAGCTTGGGACACAGGGCGACTGGGGCCAACGTCCTGACTTTC. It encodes CASSLGHRATGANVLTF.

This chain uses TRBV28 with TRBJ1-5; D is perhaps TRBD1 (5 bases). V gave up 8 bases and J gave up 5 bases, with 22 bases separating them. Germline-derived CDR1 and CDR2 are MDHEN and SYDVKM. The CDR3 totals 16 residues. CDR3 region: CASVSGGGRLYQPQHF. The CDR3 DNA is TGTGCCAGCGTATCCGGGGGTGGCCGACTATATCAGCCCCAGCATTTT.

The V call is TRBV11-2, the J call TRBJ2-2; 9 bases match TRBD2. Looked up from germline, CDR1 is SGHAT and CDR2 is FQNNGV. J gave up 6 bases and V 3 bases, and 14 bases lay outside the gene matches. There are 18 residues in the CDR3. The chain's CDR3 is CASSFGWAGGPSAGELFF. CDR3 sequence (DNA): TGTGCCAGCAGCTTCGGGTGGGCGGGAGGGCCCTCCGCCGGGGAGCTGTTTTTT.

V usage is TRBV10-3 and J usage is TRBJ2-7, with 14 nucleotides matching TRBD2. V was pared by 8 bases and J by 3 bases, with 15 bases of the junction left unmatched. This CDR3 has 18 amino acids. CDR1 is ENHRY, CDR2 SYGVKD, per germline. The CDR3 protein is CAIDQGGLAGVGVYEQYF. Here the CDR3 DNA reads TGTGCCATCGATCAAGGGGGACTAGCGGGAGTTGGGGTCTACGAGCAGTACTTC.

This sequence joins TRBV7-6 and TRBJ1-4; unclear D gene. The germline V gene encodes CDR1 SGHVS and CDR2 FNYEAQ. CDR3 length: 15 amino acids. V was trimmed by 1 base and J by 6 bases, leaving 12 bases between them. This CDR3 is CASSLEPRKDEKLFF. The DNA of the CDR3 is TGTGCCAGCAGCTTAGAACCCAGGAAGGATGAAAAACTGTTTTTT. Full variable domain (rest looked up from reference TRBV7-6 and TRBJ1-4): GAGVSQSPRYKVTKRGQDVALRCDPISGHVSLYWYRQALGQGPEFLTYFNYEAQQDKSGLPNDRFSAERPEGSISTLTIQRTEQRDSAMYRCASSLEPRKDEKLFFGSGTQLSVL.

The CDR3 is CASSLSLAGNPYEQYF. DNA of the CDR3: TGTGCCAGCAGTTTATCCCTAGCGGGAAACCCCTACGAGCAGTACTTC. This chain connects TRBV28 to TRBJ2-7; TRBD2 matches at 9 bases. J was trimmed by 2 bases and V by 1 base; bases with no gene match: 6. The CDR3 length is 16 residues. Germline values: CDR1 MDHEN, CDR2 SYDVKM.

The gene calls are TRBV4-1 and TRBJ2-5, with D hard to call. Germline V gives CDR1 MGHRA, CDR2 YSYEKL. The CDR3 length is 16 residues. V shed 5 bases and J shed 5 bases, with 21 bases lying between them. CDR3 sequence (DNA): TGCGCCAGCAGCGATCCTGTGCGGAAGTGGAAGGAGACCCAGTACTTC. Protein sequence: CASSDPVRKWKETQYF.